This T cell receptor beta chain was sequenced during a study of cytomegalovirus exposure and HLA in healthy donors (dated by TCRdb to about 2017). Turning to the overall study: An earlier analysis of some 500 of the donors reported 276 Gb of sequence data and around 120 million unique TCR beta sequences from about 179 million T cells. Around 300 gigabases of sequencing data and approximately 85 million unique TCR sequences were included in an early release covering 550 to 800 HLA-typed donors. Of the approximately 400 genotyped donors, more than 75% were placed in the genetic ancestry cluster associated with self-reported Caucasian donors. The study was designed to test whether signatures of past pathogen exposure could be identified by cataloging public T cell receptors. The T cell repertoires of 666 subjects were profiled by immunosequencing and related to cytomegalovirus serostatus. In addition to the first cohort of approximately 650 subjects, a separate validation cohort of some 120 different subjects was used. High-throughput TCR immunosequencing, statistical association of individual TCRs with disease status, and machine learning were combined to predict cytomegalovirus infection status. To study patterns of TCR occurrence, a later analysis re-analyzed previously published TCR beta repertoires from 666 donors and added high-resolution HLA genotyping. Rather than drawing on any new phenotypic data, the later analysis identified candidate immune exposures from TCR beta sequences and the way those sequences occurred across donors. In an earlier analysis of 587 of the donors, high-throughput TCR beta sequencing was used to judge whether each TCR beta V gene segment behaved as functional or pseudogenic. Donor age, sex, ethnicity and CMV serostatus were compiled together with the repertoire data. Genome-wide SNP genotypes for about 60% of the roughly 670 donors were used in a later genetic analysis, which treated that subset as a discovery cohort. All discovery cohort repertoires had been generated on a single sequencing platform. Class I and class II HLA loci were covered by the typing at four-digit resolution. The number of typed donors differed by locus: about 629-640 for A, B, C, DRB1 and DQB1; 500 to 550 for DQA1; 606 for DPA1; and some 430 for DPB1. Four or five DR-DQ haplotypes were handled as single units for association and clustering because linkage in the cohort was strong. On average, 235,054 unique TCR beta nucleotide sequences were sequenced per donor among some 430 genotyped donors of the cohort, with 15% to 20% of those sequences being non-productive.

The cohort consisted of more than 650 healthy bone marrow donors. Cohort members were all nominally healthy when sampled, although unrecorded immune exposures were likely present. CMV serostatus was positive for more than 250 and negative for about 55% of the roughly 670 cohort members, and was not recorded for this donor. Every donor gave a peripheral blood sample, and the peripheral blood mononuclear cells from that sample were used for TCR beta sequencing. The Qiagen DNeasy Blood Extraction Kit was used to extract genomic DNA from the blood cell samples. This clone is a singleton in its sample. Its specific antigen is unknown. The sample holds no much larger clone one base away, and base qualities are not on file. The paper's findings and limits, for the study overall: Because counts were too low, more than 15 rarely observed V segments, including chromosome 9 orphons, were excluded from the earlier analysis of 500 to 700 of the donors. When HLA alleles, especially DR and DQ, strongly co-occurred, attributing TCR associations to individual alleles was difficult. Most TCR sequences were observed very rarely across donors, whereas some public TCRs were present in many individuals. A cluster of highly shared sequence variants was judged likely to be a technical artifact of the sequencing pipeline. In a later analysis, TCR association rates were found to vary across HLA loci, with the most associated TCRs seen for DRB1 alleles and the fewest for HLA-C alleles. According to the authors, the approach could potentially be generalized to other disease states and immunological phenotypes. Compared with the approximately 720-donor mean, donors in an Asian-associated ancestry cluster had fewer N-insertions in productive TCRs, according to a later genetic analysis. In a later analysis, more than 15,000 TCR beta sequences were associated with specific HLA alleles at a false discovery rate of 0.05. An association between a missense DCLRE1C variant and V-gene and J-gene trimming of TCR beta chains was found in a later genetic analysis and replicated in an independent cohort. Because HLA typing was missing for some donors at each locus, association tests included only the typed subset. Roughly uniform sequencing depth across donors was assumed in presence/absence analyses, although this assumption may not hold. According to a later analysis, parvovirus B19, influenza, CMV and Epstein-Barr virus appeared linked to several top co-occurrence clusters. Broadly in line with IMGT annotations, most TCR beta V segments showed up in productive rearrangements about 90% or about 30% of the time in an earlier analysis of 450 to 750 of the donors. Only TCR beta chains were sequenced in this cohort, and the absence of alpha or paired-chain data limited detectable features. In vitro tests confirmed that three of the cytomegalovirus-associated TCR beta chains recognize cytomegalovirus antigens. A further reported finding was that TCR beta sequences accurately predicted the HLA-A and HLA-B alleles for most subjects in the first cohort. The classifier was reported to diagnose cytomegalovirus status with high specificity and sensitivity in both the original cohort and the validation cohort. Linkage disequilibrium might explain the correlated functional status among segregating V segments, but an unknown experimental factor could not be excluded. Compared with equally common non-associated chains, HLA-associated TCR beta chains in a later analysis were more clonally expanded and had lower generation probabilities. For the cohort, immune exposure information was limited to CMV serostatus. The study gave a list of about 170 TCR beta chains associated with cytomegalovirus. A later analysis found that most CMV-associated TCR beta chains appeared HLA-restricted, with HLA associations seemingly driven largely by CMV exposure.

The library was built by means of the immunoSEQ multiplex PCR assay. The multiplex PCR relied on a mix of 60 forward primers for TCR Vbeta segments and 13 reverse primers for TCR Jbeta segments. The CDR3 region of rearranged TCR beta genes was amplified from genomic DNA by a multiplex PCR assay. Amplified TCR beta libraries were sequenced as 87-base-pair reads on the Illumina HiSeq System. From the authors' description of their analysis: A later analysis counted some 74 million unique TCR beta chains across the 550 to 750 repertoires, and roughly 10 million of these chains were shared by at least two donors. Raw reads were error-corrected and collapsed into unique sequences by a nearest-neighbor algorithm in which closely related sequences were merged to remove PCR and sequencing errors. Alignment of CDR3 sequences to IMGT reference sequences was used to assign V, D and J gene segments. For a sequence to be retained, at least a six-nucleotide match to both a V gene segment and a J gene segment was required. A rearrangement counted as productive if the CDR3 had no stop codons and remained in frame with V and J, and every other rearrangement counted as non-productive. Following IMGT convention, CDR3 was defined as the stretch from the second conserved V-encoded cysteine to the conserved J-encoded phenylalanine. The earlier analysis of about 610 of the donors excluded any sequence lacking an unambiguous match to a single V gene segment. An earlier analysis of 500 to 600 of the donors classified V segments as functional when productive rearrangements were above 56.7% and as segregating when the standard deviation between donors was above 5%. A statistical classification framework was built to diagnose cytomegalovirus status from the catalog of TCR beta chain sequences. In a later analysis, V and J genes were assigned by comparing TCR nucleotide sequences against IMGT/GENE-DB human TR gene sequences. The TCRdist pipeline was used in a later analysis to assign CDR3 sequences and most-parsimonious VDJ recombination scenarios. In a later analysis, each TCR beta chain was defined by its CDR3 amino acid sequence together with its V-gene family, and reads lacking a unique V-gene family were excluded. To address suspected cross-contamination and a sequencing artifact, a later analysis removed 550 to 750 highly shared, low-generation-probability nucleotide sequences. For each public chain, a later analysis derived a clonal expansion index from normalized ranks of inferred template counts within each repertoire. A later analysis computed generation probabilities with a VDJ recombination model fitted to out-of-frame rearrangements, and checked the results against IGoR. A later analysis scored TCR-TCR, TCR-HLA and TCR-CMV co-occurrence with hypergeometric tests, applying a repertoire-size bias correction to TCR pairs. To estimate false discovery rates, a later analysis permuted the HLA or CMV assignments 20 times. In a later analysis, co-occurring TCRs were grouped with DBSCAN, and TCRdist sequence similarity was added when clustering was performed within HLA-allele-positive subsets. Co-occurrence clustering excluded repertoires with fewer than 30,000 or more than 120,000 public chains, plus five with anomalous nucleotide sharing. TCRdb limited this immuneACCESS table to in-frame rearrangements with V and J called. A share of clones is missing; checked studies link under half to unresolved V genes, and the rest is unexplained. For V, J and clone size, that table is used; D and trimming come from the DNA. Present in this sample are under 170,000 clones, roughly 77% of which were seen just once. The top ten clonotypes cover about 4% of the sample.

This TCR was recovered from a human donor in good health. Specimen: PBMCs.

The CDR3 region has the sequence CASSYAGGEAFF. The DNA sequence is TGTGCCAGCAGTTATGCGGGGGGTGAAGCTTTCTTT. The V and J genes are TRBV6-6 and TRBJ1-1; TRBD1 is perhaps the D gene, given 5 matching bases. Taken from cysteine to phenylalanine, the CDR3 has 12 residues. Only CDR3 DNA remains: 36 bases, in frame from the first base. Taken from the germline V gene (reference sequence), the CDR1 and CDR2 loops are MNHNY and SVGAGI. V loses 3 bases of germline sequence and J loses 7 bases, and the interval between the two ends is 9 bases.